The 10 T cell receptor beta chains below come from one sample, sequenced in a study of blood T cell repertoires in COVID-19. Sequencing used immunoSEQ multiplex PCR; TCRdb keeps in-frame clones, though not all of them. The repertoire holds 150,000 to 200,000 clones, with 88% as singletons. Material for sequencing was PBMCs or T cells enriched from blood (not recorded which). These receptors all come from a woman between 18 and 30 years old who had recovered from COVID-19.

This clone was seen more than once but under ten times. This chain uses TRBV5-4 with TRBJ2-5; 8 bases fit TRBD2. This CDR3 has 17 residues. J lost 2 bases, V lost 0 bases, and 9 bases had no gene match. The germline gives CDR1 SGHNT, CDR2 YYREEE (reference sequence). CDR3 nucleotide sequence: TGTGCCAGCAGCTTGGCTCGGGGGGGGAATAAACAAGAGACCCAGTACTTC. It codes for CASSLARGGNKQETQYF.

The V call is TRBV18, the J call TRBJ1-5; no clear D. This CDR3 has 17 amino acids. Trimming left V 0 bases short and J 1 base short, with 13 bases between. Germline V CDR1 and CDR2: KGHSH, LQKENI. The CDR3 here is CASSPPGSGVSNQPQHF. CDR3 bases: TGTGCCAGCTCACCACCGGGGAGTGGTGTAAGCAATCAGCCCCAGCATTTT.

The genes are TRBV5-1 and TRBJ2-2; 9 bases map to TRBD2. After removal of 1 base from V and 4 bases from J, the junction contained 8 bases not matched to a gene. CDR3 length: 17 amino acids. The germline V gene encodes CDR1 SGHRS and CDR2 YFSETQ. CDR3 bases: TGCGCCAGCAGCTTGAGCGCGGGAGGGCCCAGCACCGGGGAGCTGTTTTTT. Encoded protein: CASSLSAGGPSTGELFF.

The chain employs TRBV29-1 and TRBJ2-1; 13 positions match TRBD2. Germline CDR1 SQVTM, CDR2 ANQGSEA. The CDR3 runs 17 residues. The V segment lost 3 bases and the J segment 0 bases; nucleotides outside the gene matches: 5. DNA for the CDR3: TGCAGCGTTGACAGACTAGCGGGAGGCCTCTCCTACAATGAGCAGTTCTTC. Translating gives CSVDRLAGGLSYNEQFF.

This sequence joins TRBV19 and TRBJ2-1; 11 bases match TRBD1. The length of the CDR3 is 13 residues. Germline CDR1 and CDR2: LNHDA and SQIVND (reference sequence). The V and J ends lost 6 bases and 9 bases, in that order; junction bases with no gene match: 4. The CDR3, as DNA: TGTGCCAGTAGCGGACAGGGGGCCGTTGAGCAGTTCTTC. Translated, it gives CASSGQGAVEQFF.

This CDR3 reads CASSADSLPDTEAFF. CDR3 sequence (DNA): TGTGCCAGCAGTGCAGACTCATTACCCGACACTGAAGCTTTCTTT. V usage is TRBV2 and J usage is TRBJ1-1, with no clear D. CDR1 and CDR2 (germline): SNHLY, FYNNEI. Trimming removed 4 bases at V and 3 bases at J, with 15 bases between. The length of the CDR3 is 15 residues.

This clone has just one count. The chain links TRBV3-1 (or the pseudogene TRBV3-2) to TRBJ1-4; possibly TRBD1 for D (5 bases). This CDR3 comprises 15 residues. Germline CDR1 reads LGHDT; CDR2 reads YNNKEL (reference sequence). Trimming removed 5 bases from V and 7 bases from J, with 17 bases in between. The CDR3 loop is CASSAPGLLGEKLFF. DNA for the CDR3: TGTGCCAGCAGCGCCCCAGGGTTATTGGGTGAAAAACTGTTTTTT.

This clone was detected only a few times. CDR3 loop: CASRLAGEAGEQFF. The DNA of the CDR3 is TGCGCCAGCAGGCTAGCGGGAGAGGCAGGTGAGCAGTTCTTC. The rearrangement uses TRBV5-1 and TRBJ2-1; 10 bases match TRBD2. The trim removed 5 bases at V and 9 bases at J, leaving 8 bases unmatched. The length of the CDR3 is 14 residues. Germline V gene lookup returns CDR1 SGHRS and CDR2 YFSETQ.

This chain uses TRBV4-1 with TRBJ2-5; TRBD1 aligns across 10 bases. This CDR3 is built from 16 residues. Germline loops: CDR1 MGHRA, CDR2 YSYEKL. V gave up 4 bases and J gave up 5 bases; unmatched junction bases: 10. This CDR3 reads CASSPNGDRGWETQYF. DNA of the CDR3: TGCGCCAGCAGCCCCAACGGGGACAGGGGATGGGAGACCCAGTACTTC.

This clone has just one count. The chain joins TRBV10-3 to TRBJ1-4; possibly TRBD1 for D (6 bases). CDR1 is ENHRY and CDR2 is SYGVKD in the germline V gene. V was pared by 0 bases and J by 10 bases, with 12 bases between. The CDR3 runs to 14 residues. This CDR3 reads CAISESTEGGKLFF. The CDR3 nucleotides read TGTGCCATCAGTGAGTCGACCGAAGGGGGAAAACTGTTTTTT.